This T cell receptor beta chain was observed in a study of control samples from healthy donors and cancer patients. The germline CDR1 and CDR2 sequences are GTSNPN and SVGIG (reference sequence). V lost 7 bases, J lost 6 bases, and 27 bases lay in between. The CDR3 is 16 residues long. The repertoire was sequenced with immunoSEQ multiplex PCR; TCRdb's copy has only in-frame clones and lacks some. The sample comprises tens of thousands of clones, 90% to 96% of which are singletons, and about 1% rests with the top ten. The sequence was collected from a woman under 30 in good health. This chain uses TRBV30 with TRBJ1-1; D gene ambiguous. The sample consisted of blood. The CDR3 sequence is CASRSVYRQVWAEAFF. For the CDR3, the DNA is TGTGCCTCGAGGAGTGTATATAGGCAGGTTTGGGCTGAAGCTTTCTTT.